A selection of T cell receptor beta chains follows, all from one sample in a study of patients and donors after allogeneic stem cell transplantation. TCRdb analysed the RT-PCR reads with MiXCR anew, one entry per CDR3 protein. The sample includes 15,000 or so distinct CDR3 sequences, under 30% of them seen just once. Sequencing was performed on blood, either unsorted or a sorted T cell fraction (not recorded which). These TCRs come from a human donor who was either an allogeneic HSCT recipient or a stem cell or donor lymphocyte infusion donor (not recorded which). It is not recorded whose cells these are; they may come from a transplant donor. CDR3s leave out the opening cysteine and the closing phenylalanine or tryptophan.

CDR3	V	J
SATIHSGNTIY	TRBV20-1	TRBJ1-3
ASSFRPGNTEAF	TRBV5-1	TRBJ1-1
ATSRVRGVGQPQH	TRBV15	TRBJ1-5
ASSVLAGGETQY	TRBV9	TRBJ2-5
ASSLGQHYGEKLF	TRBV5-1	TRBJ1-4
ASSKTPSTNEKLF	TRBV21-1	TRBJ1-4
ASSVVGADGPYGYT	TRBV9	TRBJ1-2
ASSRRQTSSYNSPLH	TRBV11-2	TRBJ1-6
ASSFPGKRKLPQH	TRBV28	TRBJ1-5
ASSPGDSSYGYT	TRBV6-5	TRBJ1-2
ASRRTGGGGNQPQH	TRBV6-6	TRBJ1-5
ASSPASQRNQPQH	TRBV18	TRBJ1-5
ASTTGFHQPQH	TRBV19	TRBJ1-5
ASSVLGGSYNEQF	TRBV9	TRBJ2-1
ASSGFSSYNEQF	TRBV2	TRBJ2-1
ASSFQTGYNSPLH	TRBV7-6	TRBJ1-6
ASSLSLNTEAF	TRBV7-7	TRBJ1-1
ASSLGLDTEAF	TRBV5-1	TRBJ1-1
ASSPQTDNSPLH	TRBV18	TRBJ1-6
ASSPPGFNQPQH	TRBV18	TRBJ1-5
ASSRPGLGRGYT	TRBV3-1	TRBJ1-2
ASSLGWDRVEQPQH	TRBV7-9	TRBJ1-5
ASSLAGSGNTIY	TRBV7-3	TRBJ1-3
ASSYSRSRMINYGYT	TRBV6-5	TRBJ1-2
ASSFHISGTYEQY	TRBV5-1	TRBJ2-7
ASSPGTGKEGEKLF	TRBV18	TRBJ1-4
ASSLGPGNTEAF	TRBV5-1	TRBJ1-1
ASSLDKSGNTIY	TRBV7-2	TRBJ1-3
ASKTNPGNTIY	TRBV12-3/TRBV12-4	TRBJ1-3
ASSSYTEAF	TRBV7-2	TRBJ1-1
ASSRQGRNTEAF	TRBV27	TRBJ1-1
ASSVTSSGGTDTQY	TRBV7-9	TRBJ2-3
ASSFRTTTTYEQY	TRBV7-9	TRBJ2-7
ASRTDSNTEAF	TRBV2	TRBJ1-1
SASGGDHEQY	TRBV20-1	TRBJ2-7
ASRPEGFGHYGYT	TRBV10-2	TRBJ1-2
ASPKGMTDTQY	TRBV5-1	TRBJ2-3
ASSYSVDSYNEQF	TRBV7-9	TRBJ2-1
ASRFDRGVGEKLF	TRBV12-3/TRBV12-4	TRBJ1-4
ASSLTGLDGYGYT	TRBV7-3	TRBJ1-2
SASREANSPLH	TRBV20-1	TRBJ1-6
ASSPFKDISNSPLH	TRBV7-3	TRBJ1-6
ASSLDSWEGATYGYT	TRBV11-3	TRBJ1-2
ASSRYSDSPLH	TRBV12-3/TRBV12-4	TRBJ1-6
SARTGPSGNTIY	TRBV20-1	TRBJ1-3
ASSTPGQRAWPQH	TRBV28	TRBJ1-5
ATSRAGQVYGYT	TRBV15	TRBJ1-2